The 7 T cell receptor beta chains given below trace back to one sample, sequenced in a study of intratumoral heterogeneity in liver cancer. Multiple geographically separated regions of the hepatocellular carcinoma nodule were sampled separately. Measured with immunoSEQ multiplex PCR; TCRdb has only the in-frame clones, and not every one. This table has about 6,200 clones, about 71% appearing once. Sequencing used tumor tissue, obtained before any cancer treatment. Every receptor here comes from a woman aged 70-85 years with hepatocellular carcinoma.

The rearrangement links TRBV28 to TRBJ1-1; weak D call: TRBD1 (5 bases). The ends were cut back, 1 base at V and 1 base at J, with 10 bases in the middle. This CDR3 region has 15 residues. Per the germline V gene, CDR1 is MDHEN and CDR2 is SYDVKM. CDR3 amino acids: CASSLYQGPNTEAFF. The CDR3 region has the DNA TGTGCCAGCAGTTTATACCAGGGCCCGAACACTGAAGCTTTCTTT.

V usage is TRBV7-3 and J usage is TRBJ2-3; D is tentatively TRBD1 or TRBD2 (5 bases each). CDR1 SGHTA and CDR2 FQGTGA come from the germline V gene. The CDR3 is made up of 17 amino acids. V lost 5 bases to trimming and J lost 5 bases, with 23 bases between them. The CDR3 DNA sequence: TGTGCCAGCAGCCCCACAGGCGTTGCGGGTCATCGAGATACGCAGTATTTT. Translating it yields CASSPTGVAGHRDTQYF.

This clone was counted a few times. J is TRBJ1-3 and V is TRBV9; D is unresolved. Germline loops: CDR1 SGDLS, CDR2 YYNGEE. The V end was cut by 3 bases, the J end by 4 bases, with 11 bases between. CDR3 length: 14 residues. This CDR3 is CASSAALGGNTIYF. Written as DNA, the CDR3 is TGTGCCAGCAGCGCCGCCTTGGGGGGAAACACCATATATTTT.

The chain recombines TRBV9 with TRBJ2-7; 8 bases align to TRBD2. Germline CDR1 is SGDLS and CDR2 is YYNGEE. The CDR3 sequence is 13 residues long. The CDR3 DNA reads TGTGCTGTGGTACAGCGGGAGCTTCTCGAGCAGTACTTC. Encoded protein: CAVVQRELLEQYF. Looking up the rest from reference TRBV9 and TRBJ2-7 gives the full variable domain: DSGVTQTPKHLITATGQRVTLRCSPRSGDLSVYWYQQSLDQGLQFLIQYYNGEERAKGNILERFSAQQFPDLHSELNLSSLELGDSALYFCAVVQRELLEQYFGPGTRLTVT.

This chain links TRBV27 with TRBJ2-1; 7 positions match TRBD2. The CDR3 is made up of 13 amino acids. Germline lookup yields CDR1 MNHEY and CDR2 SMNVEV (reference sequence). V dropped 5 bases and J dropped 4; count of bases not matched to a gene: 2. CDR3 loop: CASSPGLYNEQFF. In nucleotides, the CDR3 is TGTGCCAGCAGTCCGGGACTATACAATGAGCAGTTCTTC.

The chain employs TRBV5-1 and TRBJ2-2; 10 bases map to TRBD1. Germline V gives CDR1 SGHRS, CDR2 YFSETQ. The CDR3 totals 16 residues. V lost 4 bases, J lost 2 bases, and 5 bases stayed unmatched. This chain's CDR3 is CASSPGTGVNTGELFF. Written as DNA, the CDR3 is TGCGCCAGCAGCCCCGGGACAGGGGTTAACACCGGGGAGCTGTTTTTT.

This rearrangement joins TRBV30 to TRBJ2-7; D is unclear. This CDR3 contains 13 residues. Trimming cost V 0 bases and J 7 bases, with 13 bases left between them. Germline V gives CDR1 GTSNPN, CDR2 SVGIG (reference sequence). The CDR3 protein is CAWSVYGVGEQYF. CDR3 sequence (DNA): TGTGCCTGGAGTGTTTACGGAGTCGGGGAGCAGTACTTC.